This entry lists 12 T cell receptor beta chains sequenced from one sample in a study of sequential checkpoint blockade in melanoma. Treatment meaning: randomized to nivolumab then ipilimumab (arm A) or the reverse (arm B). Sequencing was performed with immunoSEQ multiplex PCR; in TCRdb, only in-frame clones are kept and a portion is missing. Here the sample spans 20,000 or so clones, around 70% being singletons. Material: CD8+ T cells sorted from blood (inferred from file names), obtained from a patient given nivolumab and ipilimumab in sequence. The receptors stem from a human donor with melanoma.

The chain uses TRBV7-9 and TRBJ1-4; the D is unclear. In germline, CDR1 is SEHNR, CDR2 FQNEAQ (reference sequence). Trimming cost V 5 bases and J 5 bases, with 12 bases left between them. The CDR3 is 14 residues long. CDR3 residues: CASSLREENEKLFF. In nucleotides, the CDR3 is TGTGCCAGCAGCCTCCGGGAAGAAAATGAAAAACTGTTTTTT.

The J gene is TRBJ1-5, the V gene TRBV19; TRBD1 matches at 8 bases. The CDR3 extends over 16 amino acids. Trimming cost V 5 bases and J 3 bases; bases outside gene matches: 9. The germline gives CDR1 LNHDA, CDR2 SQIVND (reference sequence). The CDR3 here is CASSLWTGSTNQPQHF. Written as DNA, the CDR3 is TGTGCCAGTAGTCTCTGGACAGGGAGTACCAATCAGCCCCAGCATTTT.

V and J are TRBV7-2 and TRBJ2-2; D gene ambiguous. V lost 2 bases and J lost 6, with 4 bases in between. The CDR3 covers 12 residues. Looked up from germline, CDR1 is SGHTA and CDR2 is FQGNSA. CDR3 residues: CASSLLPGELFF. The CDR3 bases are TGTGCCAGCAGCTTACTTCCCGGGGAGCTGTTTTTT.

The chain couples TRBV4-2 to TRBJ2-5, with D perhaps matching TRBD2 (6 bases). This CDR3 comprises 16 residues. The V and J ends lost 0 bases and 5 bases respectively, with 16 bases between them. The germline CDR1 and CDR2 sequences are LGHNA and YNFKEQ. CDR3 in amino acids: CASSQDWEGAGETQYF. For the CDR3, the DNA is TGTGCCAGCAGCCAAGATTGGGAAGGGGCGGGGGAGACCCAGTACTTC.

The genes are TRBV5-4 and TRBJ2-5; D is possibly TRBD1 (5 bases). Near its end, the DNA agrees better with TRBJ2-7, so the J call may be wrong. Germline assignment: CDR1 SGHNT and CDR2 YYREEE (reference sequence). There are 13 residues in the CDR3. CDR3 DNA: TGTGCCAGCAGCGGGGCTGCCCCCTACGAGCAGTACTTC. Encoded protein: CASSGAAPYEQYF.

The count of this clone is one. This rearrangement joins TRBV5-6 to TRBJ2-6; D is unresolved. V lost 7 bases and J 1 base, leaving 6 bases between the germline ends. Germline CDR1 and CDR2: SGHDT and YYEEEE. The CDR3 loop spans 13 amino acids. In DNA, the CDR3 is TGTGCCAGCCGCCTATCTGGGGCCAACGTCCTGACTTTC. It codes for CASRLSGANVLTF.

The rearrangement uses TRBV13 and TRBJ2-7; 7 positions match TRBD2. Germline V lookup: CDR1 PRHDT, CDR2 FYEKMQ (reference sequence). The V segment lost 2 bases and the J segment 6 bases; nucleotides outside the gene matches: 1. This CDR3 comprises 12 residues. CDR3 region: CASSLWGGEQYF. CDR3 DNA: TGTGCCAGCAGCTTATGGGGGGGCGAGCAGTACTTC. Looking up the rest from reference TRBV13 and TRBJ2-7 gives the full variable domain: AAGVIQSPRHLIKEKRETATLKCYPIPRHDTVYWYQQGPGQDPQFLISFYEKMQSDKGSIPDRFSAQQFSDYHSELNMSSLELGDSALYFCASSLWGGEQYFGPGTRLTVT.

V gene TRBV7-8 combines with J gene TRBJ2-7; 7 nucleotides line up with TRBD1. CDR1 and CDR2 (germline): SGHVS, FQNEAQ. The junction had 6 bases not matched to a gene; V was cut back by 0 bases and J by 1 base. CDR3 length: 16 amino acids. Written as DNA, the CDR3 is TGTGCCAGCAGCTTAGCGCAGGGACAGCCTTCCTACGAGCAGTACTTC. Amino acids: CASSLAQGQPSYEQYF. The whole variable domain, filled in from reference TRBV7-8 and TRBJ2-7, reads GAGVSQSPRYKVAKRGQDVALRCDPISGHVSLFWYQQALGQGPEFLTYFQNEAQLDKSGLPSDRFFAERPEGSVSTLKIQRTQQEDSAVYLCASSLAQGQPSYEQYFGPGTRLTVT.

The chain carries TRBV7-9 and TRBJ1-1, with 7 positions matching TRBD1. This CDR3 is 15 amino acids long. V gave up 6 bases and J gave up 6 bases; unmatched junction bases: 13. Germline assignment: CDR1 SEHNR and CDR2 FQNEAQ (reference sequence). The CDR3 region is CASRPGTELYPEAFF. The CDR3 nucleotides read TGTGCCAGCAGACCGGGGACAGAACTATACCCTGAAGCTTTCTTT.

The chain recombines TRBV28 with TRBJ1-1; D not certain. The CDR3 spans 13 residues. The germline CDR1 and CDR2 sequences are MDHEN and SYDVKM. The V and J ends lost 4 bases and 3 bases respectively, with 9 bases between them. The CDR3 DNA reads as TGTGCCAGCAGTTCACGGGTTGACACTGAAGCTTTCTTT. It encodes CASSSRVDTEAFF.

The sample holds a few counts of this clone. The chain carries TRBV5-1 and TRBJ2-1; D is ambiguous. Per the germline V gene, CDR1 is SGHRS and CDR2 is YFSETQ. V lost 3 bases and J lost 0, with 25 bases in between. The CDR3 runs to 20 residues. CDR3 sequence (DNA): TGCGCCAGCAGCTCTCCAGTACGTACTGAGACCGGGTTCTCCTACAATGAGCAGTTCTTC. As protein: CASSSPVRTETGFSYNEQFF.

The rearrangement uses TRBV5-1 and TRBJ1-2, with D unclear. Germline CDR1 reads SGHRS; CDR2 reads YFSETQ. The CDR3 covers 14 residues. V lost 5 bases to trimming and J lost 3 bases, with 14 bases between them. CDR3 sequence (DNA): TGCGCCAGCAGGACGTTTAGCGGTCACTATGGCTACACCTTC. It codes for CASRTFSGHYGYTF.